One sample yielded the 21 T cell receptor beta chains listed below, sequenced in a study of response to subunit inactivated influenza vaccine. Via MiXCR, TCRdb re-called the RT-PCR reads, giving one row per CDR3 protein. The sample holds about 620,000 distinct CDR3 sequences, 12% seen once. Sequencing used PBMCs from blood, obtained on the day of vaccination. The receptor source for this set is a man aged 50 or older who received an inactivated influenza vaccine.

The chain recombines TRBV11-2 with TRBJ2-7; D unresolved. CDR3 size: 15 residues. Germline V gene data show CDR1 as SGHAT and CDR2 as FQNNGV. Trimming left V 2 bases short and J 2 bases short, with 13 bases between. CDR3 amino acids: CASSLNPADAYEQYF. CDR3 coding DNA: TGTGCCAGCAGCTTAAATCCGGCGGACGCCTACGAGCAGTACTTC.

J is TRBJ2-5 and V is TRBV5-5, with 9 nucleotides matching TRBD1. This CDR3 comprises 15 residues. Germline CDR1 reads SGHKS; CDR2 reads YYEKEE (reference sequence). V was pared by 5 bases and J by 0 bases, with 5 bases of the junction left unmatched. The CDR3 sequence is CASSPGTGNQETQYF. CDR3 DNA sequence: TGTGCCAGCAGTCCCGGGACAGGGAACCAAGAGACCCAGTACTTC.

This clonotype was observed many times. V gene TRBV5-1 combines with J gene TRBJ2-1; a weak D match, TRBD1 (7 bases). The CDR3 is 12 residues long. The germline CDR1 and CDR2 sequences are SGHRS and YFSETQ. Trimming shortened V by 3 bases and J by 8 bases, and 9 bases separated the two germline ends. CDR3 nucleotide sequence: TGCGCCAGCAGCTCAGGGGGGCATGAGCAGTTCTTC. Amino acids: CASSSGGHEQFF.

J is TRBJ2-5 and V is TRBV28; the D gene is possibly TRBD2 (5 bases). V was clipped by 4 bases and J by 2 bases, with 14 bases between them. CDR1 MDHEN and CDR2 SYDVKM come from the germline V gene. The CDR3 runs to 15 residues. For the CDR3, the DNA is TGTGCCAGCAGTTCAGTGAGGGAGAGGCAAGAGACCCAGTACTTC. Protein product: CASSSVRERQETQYF.

This clonotype appeared many times. The V and J genes are TRBV20-1 and TRBJ1-1, with 8 bases fitting TRBD1. The CDR3 is made up of 14 amino acids. The germline CDR1 and CDR2 sequences are DFQATT and SNEGSKA (reference sequence). The V and J ends lost 3 bases and 4 bases, in that order; junction bases with no gene match: 7. The CDR3: CSASPTGVATEAFF. The DNA of the CDR3 is TGCAGTGCTAGCCCGACAGGGGTGGCCACTGAAGCTTTCTTT.

J is TRBJ2-5 and V is TRBV20-1, with D unresolved. Germline CDR1 DFQATT, CDR2 SNEGSKA (reference sequence). This CDR3 has 14 residues. Trimming shortened V by 3 bases and J by 1 base, and 12 bases separated the two germline ends. The CDR3, as DNA: TGCAGTGCTAGCCCAGACCCTGGCCAAGAGACCCAGTACTTC. The encoded protein is CSASPDPGQETQYF.

The V gene is TRBV27, the J gene TRBJ2-2, with 8 bases matching TRBD1. The J segment lost 3 bases and the V segment lost 3 bases, leaving 6 bases of the junction unmatched. Germline V gene lookup returns CDR1 MNHEY and CDR2 SMNVEV (reference sequence). The CDR3 is 16 amino acids. CDR3 amino acids: CASSLARGLDTGELFF. CDR3 bases: TGTGCCAGCAGTTTGGCCAGGGGGCTGGACACCGGGGAGCTGTTTTTT.

This clonotype was found a few times. V usage is TRBV29-1 and J usage is TRBJ2-1; D is possibly TRBD1 (5 bases). CDR1 and CDR2 from the germline V gene are SQVTM and ANQGSEA. There are 12 residues in the CDR3. The V gene lost 7 bases and the J gene lost 0 bases, with 7 bases spanning the gap. CDR3 amino acids: CSGDSSYNEQFF. CDR3 nucleotides: TGCAGCGGAGACAGCTCCTACAATGAGCAGTTCTTC.

The J gene is TRBJ2-5, the V gene TRBV29-1; D not resolved. Germline CDR1 SQVTM, CDR2 ANQGSEA. The V end lost 3 bases, the J end lost 0 bases, and 8 bases lay between the germline ends. The CDR3 has 13 residues. The CDR3 sequence is CSVDAGDQETQYF. DNA of the CDR3: TGCAGCGTTGACGCAGGAGACCAAGAGACCCAGTACTTC.

In DNA form, the CDR3 reads TGTGCCAGCAGCCCGACTAGCGACCAAGAGACCCAGTACTTC. Its translation is CASSPTSDQETQYF. The chain joins TRBV7-3 to TRBJ2-5; 8 nucleotides line up with TRBD2. The CDR3 covers 14 residues. Germline V lookup: CDR1 SGHTA, CDR2 FQGTGA. J gave up 0 bases and V 5 bases, and 2 bases lay outside the gene matches.

V gene TRBV28 combines with J gene TRBJ2-7; possibly TRBD2 for D (6 bases). There are 16 residues in the CDR3. Germline-derived CDR1 and CDR2 are MDHEN and SYDVKM. V was clipped by 2 bases and J by 2 bases, with 16 bases between them. Here the CDR3 reads CASSLGGTGLTYEQYF. The CDR3 region has the DNA TGTGCCAGCAGTTTAGGCGGGACGGGCCTAACCTACGAGCAGTACTTC.

The rearrangement uses TRBV11-1 and TRBJ2-5, with D tentatively TRBD2 (7 bases). CDR1 and CDR2 (germline): SGHAT, FQDESV (reference sequence). CDR3 size: 16 residues. The V end lost 5 bases, the J end lost 4 bases, and 20 bases lay between the germline ends. The chain's CDR3 is CASSINGGGGRETQYF. DNA of the CDR3: TGTGCCAGCAGCATAAACGGGGGCGGGGGCAGAGAGACCCAGTACTTC.

This clonotype was detected a few times. The DNA for the CDR3 is TGCAGTTATCCACAGGGTCAAATAACAGATACGCAGTATTTT. Its protein product is CSYPQGQITDTQYF. The genes are TRBV20-1 and TRBJ2-3, with D perhaps matching TRBD1 (6 bases). Trimming stripped 8 bases from V and 3 bases from J, with 18 bases between. Looked up from germline, CDR1 is DFQATT and CDR2 is SNEGSKA (reference sequence). The CDR3 is made up of 14 amino acids.

This clonotype was observed many times. V is TRBV30 and J is TRBJ2-5; 9 bases match TRBD1. This CDR3 comprises 13 residues. From germline, CDR1 is GTSNPN and CDR2 SVGIG (reference sequence). V lost 6 bases to trimming and J lost 5 bases; unmatched junction nucleotides: 7. The CDR3 protein is CACPGTGKETQYF. In DNA, the CDR3 is TGTGCCTGCCCCGGGACAGGGAAGGAGACCCAGTACTTC.

The sample holds a few counts of this clonotype. The chain has TRBV29-1 and TRBJ1-1; D is unresolved. In germline, CDR1 is SQVTM, CDR2 ANQGSEA. Trimming pared 4 bases from V and 7 bases from J, leaving 16 bases between. This CDR3 has 13 residues. CDR3 in amino acids: CSVGRVLTDEAFF. DNA of the CDR3: TGCAGCGTTGGGAGGGTACTAACTGATGAAGCTTTCTTT. Full variable domain (outside the CDR3, taken from reference TRBV29-1 and TRBJ1-1): SAVISQKPSRDICQRGTSLTIQCQVDSQVTMMFWYRQQPGQSLTLIATANQGSEATYESGFVIDKFPISRPNLTFSTLTVSNMSPEDSSIYLCSVGRVLTDEAFFGQGTRLTVV.

This clonotype has more than one count but fewer than ten. The chain is built from TRBV5-1 and TRBJ2-3, with D tentatively TRBD2 (5 bases). The V gene's germline CDR1 is SGHRS and CDR2 YFSETQ. V was trimmed by 1 base and J by 4 bases, leaving 19 bases between them. There are 17 residues in the CDR3. CDR3 nucleotide sequence: TGCGCCAGCAGCTTGAACCGGGAAATTGACTGGCCAGATACGCAGTATTTT. This sequence encodes CASSLNREIDWPDTQYF. The full variable domain, its missing parts supplied by reference TRBV5-1 and TRBJ2-3, is KAGVTQTPRYLIKTRGQQVTLSCSPISGHRSVSWYQQTPGQGLQFLFEYFSETQRNKGNFPGRFSGRQFSNSRSEMNVSTLELGDSALYLCASSLNREIDWPDTQYFGPGTRLTVL.

This clonotype was found a few times. The J gene is TRBJ2-1, the V gene TRBV20-1, with 9 nucleotides matching TRBD2. Germline values: CDR1 DFQATT, CDR2 SNEGSKA (reference sequence). This CDR3 has 14 residues. V shed 5 bases and J 8 bases; nucleotides not matched to a gene: 10. Here the CDR3 DNA reads TGCAGTGCTCATAACTTACTAGCGGGTGATGAGCAGTTCTTC. Protein sequence: CSAHNLLAGDEQFF.

V gene TRBV28 combines with J gene TRBJ2-2; 8 nucleotides line up with TRBD1. The CDR3 runs to 15 residues. The V gene end was trimmed by 6 bases and the J gene end by 4 bases; junction bases not matched to a gene: 7. The germline V gene encodes CDR1 MDHEN and CDR2 SYDVKM. The CDR3 nucleotides are TGTGCCAGCAGCCCTCGACAGGGGATCACCGGGGAGCTGTTTTTT. Its translation is CASSPRQGITGELFF.

In its sample, this clonotype was seen a few times. The genes are TRBV7-9 and TRBJ2-2; tentative D call: TRBD2 (7 bases). The V end lost 5 bases, the J end lost 6 bases, and 13 bases lay between the germline ends. Germline CDR1 and CDR2: SEHNR and FQNEAQ (reference sequence). This CDR3 comprises 14 residues. The CDR3 spells CASSPQGGSGELFF. The CDR3 DNA reads as TGTGCCAGCAGCCCACAGGGAGGGTCCGGGGAGCTGTTTTTT.

This clonotype occurred many times. CDR3 coding DNA: TGCAGCGTTTTTTCCGGGACTCAGAACACAGATACGCAGTATTTT. Protein: CSVFSGTQNTDTQYF. This chain connects TRBV29-1 to TRBJ2-3; D is possibly TRBD2 (6 bases). Germline values: CDR1 SQVTM, CDR2 ANQGSEA. This CDR3 has 15 residues. The V end was cut by 5 bases, the J end by 2 bases, with 17 bases between.

This clonotype was seen a few times. The V gene is TRBV5-1, the J gene TRBJ2-3; D possibly corresponds to TRBD1 (6 bases). The V end lost 7 bases, the J end lost 2 bases, and 14 bases lay between the germline ends. This CDR3 is 14 amino acids long. Per germline, CDR1 SGHRS and CDR2 YFSETQ. CDR3 sequence reads: CASSTGQDTDTQYF. In DNA, the CDR3 is TGCGCCAGCTCAACGGGACAAGACACAGATACGCAGTATTTT.